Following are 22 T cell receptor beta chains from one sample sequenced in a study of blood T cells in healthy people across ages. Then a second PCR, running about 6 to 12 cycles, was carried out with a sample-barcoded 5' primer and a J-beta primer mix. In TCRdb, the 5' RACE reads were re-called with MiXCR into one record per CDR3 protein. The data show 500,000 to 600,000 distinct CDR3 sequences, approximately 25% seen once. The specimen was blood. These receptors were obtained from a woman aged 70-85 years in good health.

The DNA for the CDR3 is TGTGCCAGCAGCCGCTGGACTAGCGGGGGGCAGTACTTC. Translation gives CASSRWTSGGQYF. The chain joins TRBV3-1 to TRBJ2-5; the match to TRBD2 covers 14 bases. The CDR3 is 13 amino acids. V trimming: 4 bases; J trimming: 11 bases; junction bases outside the gene matches: 3. Germline loops: CDR1 LGHDT, CDR2 YNNKEL (reference sequence).

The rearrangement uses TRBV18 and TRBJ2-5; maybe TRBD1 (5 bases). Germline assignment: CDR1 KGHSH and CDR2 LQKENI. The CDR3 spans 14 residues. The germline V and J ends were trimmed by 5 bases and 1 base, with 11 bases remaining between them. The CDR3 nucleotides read TGTGCCAGCTCAACTGGACATACCCAAGAGACCCAGTACTTC. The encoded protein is CASSTGHTQETQYF.

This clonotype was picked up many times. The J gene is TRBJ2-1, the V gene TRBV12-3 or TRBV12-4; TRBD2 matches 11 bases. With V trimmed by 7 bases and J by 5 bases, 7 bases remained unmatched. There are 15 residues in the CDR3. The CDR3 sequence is CASTKGLAGHNEQFF. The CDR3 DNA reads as TGTGCCAGCACCAAAGGACTAGCGGGCCACAATGAGCAGTTCTTC.

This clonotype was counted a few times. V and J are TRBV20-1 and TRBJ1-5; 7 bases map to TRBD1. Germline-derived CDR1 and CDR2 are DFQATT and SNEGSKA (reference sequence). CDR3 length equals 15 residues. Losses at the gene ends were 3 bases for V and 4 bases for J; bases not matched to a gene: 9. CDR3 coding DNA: TGCAGTGCTAGGATATTGACAGGGCGAAATCAGCCCCAGCATTTT. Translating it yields CSARILTGRNQPQHF.

This CDR3 reads CASSSMNSRTGYTF. The CDR3 coding sequence is TGTGCCAGCAGCTCTATGAACTCCAGGACGGGCTACACCTTC. The J gene is TRBJ1-2, the V gene TRBV12-3 or TRBV12-4; no reliable D call. V lost 6 bases and J lost 8, with 19 bases in between. The CDR3 sequence is 14 residues long.

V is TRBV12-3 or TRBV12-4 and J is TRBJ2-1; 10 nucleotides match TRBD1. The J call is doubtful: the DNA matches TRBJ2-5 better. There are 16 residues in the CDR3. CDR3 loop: CASSSAGTGVKETQYF. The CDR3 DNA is TGTGCCAGCAGTTCCGCCGGGACAGGGGTTAAAGAGACCCAGTACTTC.

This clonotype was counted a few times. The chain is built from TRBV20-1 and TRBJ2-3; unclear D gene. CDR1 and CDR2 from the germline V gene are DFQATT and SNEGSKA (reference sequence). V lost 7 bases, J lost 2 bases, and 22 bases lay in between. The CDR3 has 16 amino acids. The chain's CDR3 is CSGIRKLPTNTDTQYF. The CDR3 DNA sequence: TGCAGTGGTATCCGGAAGCTCCCAACAAACACAGATACGCAGTATTTT.

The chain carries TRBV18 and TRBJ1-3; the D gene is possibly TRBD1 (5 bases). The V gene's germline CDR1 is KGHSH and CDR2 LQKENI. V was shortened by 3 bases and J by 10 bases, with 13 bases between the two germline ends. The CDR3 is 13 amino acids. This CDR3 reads CASSPGTSNTIYF. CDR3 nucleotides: TGTGCCAGCTCACCCGGGACCTCAAATACCATATATTTT.

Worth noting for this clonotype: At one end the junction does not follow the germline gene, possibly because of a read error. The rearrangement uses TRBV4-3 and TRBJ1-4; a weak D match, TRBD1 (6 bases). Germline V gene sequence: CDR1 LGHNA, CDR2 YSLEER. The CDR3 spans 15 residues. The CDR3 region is CASSPHDTGTGKLSF. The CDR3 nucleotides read TGCGCCAGCAGCCCTCATGATACAGGGACGGGAAAACTGTCTTTT.

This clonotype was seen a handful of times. CDR3 region: CARLRSVAPLHF. In nucleotides, the CDR3 is TGTGCCAGGTTGAGATCTGTGGCACCCCTCCACTTT. V is TRBV7-3 and J is TRBJ1-6; D unresolved. Germline V gene sequence: CDR1 SGHTA, CDR2 FQGTGA. V gave up 9 bases and J gave up 11 bases, with 14 bases separating them. The CDR3 has 12 amino acids.

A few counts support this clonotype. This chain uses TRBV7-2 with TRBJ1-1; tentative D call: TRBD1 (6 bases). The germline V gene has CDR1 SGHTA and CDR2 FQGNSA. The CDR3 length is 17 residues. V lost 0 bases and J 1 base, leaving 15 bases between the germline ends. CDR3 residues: CASSLAFGTLTNTEAFF. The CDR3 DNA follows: TGTGCCAGCAGCTTAGCCTTTGGGACATTAACGAACACTGAAGCTTTCTTT.

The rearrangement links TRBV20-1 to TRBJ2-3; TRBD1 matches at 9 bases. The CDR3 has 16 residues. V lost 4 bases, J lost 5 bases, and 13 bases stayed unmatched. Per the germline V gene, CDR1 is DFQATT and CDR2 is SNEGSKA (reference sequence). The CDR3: CSAIFGTGTGGDTQYF. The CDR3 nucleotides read TGCAGTGCTATTTTCGGGACAGGGACGGGTGGAGATACGCAGTATTTT.

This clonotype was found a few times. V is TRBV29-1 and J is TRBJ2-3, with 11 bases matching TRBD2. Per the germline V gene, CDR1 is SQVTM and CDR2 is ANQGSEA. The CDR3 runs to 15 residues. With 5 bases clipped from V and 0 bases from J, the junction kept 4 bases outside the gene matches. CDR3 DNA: TGCAGCGTTACCGGGACTAGCGGCAGCACAGATACGCAGTATTTT. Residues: CSVTGTSGSTDTQYF.

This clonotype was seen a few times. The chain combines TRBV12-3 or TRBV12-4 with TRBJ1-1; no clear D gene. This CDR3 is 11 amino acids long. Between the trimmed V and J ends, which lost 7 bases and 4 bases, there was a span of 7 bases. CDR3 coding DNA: TGTGCCAGCATACTGGGCACTGAAGCTTTCTTT. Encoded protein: CASILGTEAFF.

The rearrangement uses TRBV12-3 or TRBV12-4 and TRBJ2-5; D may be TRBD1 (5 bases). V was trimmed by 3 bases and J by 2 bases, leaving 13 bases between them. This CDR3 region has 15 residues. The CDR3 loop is CASSFGHPTQETQYF. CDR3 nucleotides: TGTGCCAGCAGTTTCGGACACCCTACTCAAGAGACCCAGTACTTC.

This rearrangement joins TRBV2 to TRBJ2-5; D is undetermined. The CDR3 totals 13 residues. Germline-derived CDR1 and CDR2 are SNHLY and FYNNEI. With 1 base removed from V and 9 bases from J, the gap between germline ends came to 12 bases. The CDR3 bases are TGTGCCAGCAGTGAAGAGGTGAGAAGGGCCCAGTACTTC. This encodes CASSEEVRRAQYF.

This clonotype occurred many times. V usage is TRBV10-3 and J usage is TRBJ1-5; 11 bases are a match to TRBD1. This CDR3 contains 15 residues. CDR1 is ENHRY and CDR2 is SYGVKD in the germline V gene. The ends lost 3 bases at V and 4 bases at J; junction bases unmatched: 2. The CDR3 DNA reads TGTGCCATCAGTGACGGGACAGGGGGAAATCAGCCCCAGCATTTT. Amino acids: CAISDGTGGNQPQHF.

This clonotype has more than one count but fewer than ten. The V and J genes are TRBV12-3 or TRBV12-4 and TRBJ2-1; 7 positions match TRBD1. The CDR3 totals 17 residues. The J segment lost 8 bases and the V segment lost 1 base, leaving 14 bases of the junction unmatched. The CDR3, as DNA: TGTGCCAGCAGTTTAGGGGGCAGGGGGAAATTTTTCGATGAGCAGTTCTTC. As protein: CASSLGGRGKFFDEQFF.

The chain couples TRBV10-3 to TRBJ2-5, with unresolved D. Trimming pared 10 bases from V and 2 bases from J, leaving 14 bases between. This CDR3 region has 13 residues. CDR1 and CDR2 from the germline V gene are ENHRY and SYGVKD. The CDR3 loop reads CATTPGDQETQYF. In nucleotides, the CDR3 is TGTGCCACCACGCCAGGAGATCAAGAGACCCAGTACTTC.

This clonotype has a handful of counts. Written as DNA, the CDR3 is TGTGCCAGCAGCCTAAACACAGGGGGTAAGGCCAACGTCCTGACTTTC. This codes for CASSLNTGGKANVLTF. The rearrangement links TRBV3-1 to TRBJ2-6; TRBD1 matches at 8 bases. The CDR3 loop spans 16 amino acids. V trimming: 4 bases; J trimming: 6 bases; junction bases outside the gene matches: 8. Germline CDR1 is LGHDT and CDR2 is YNNKEL (reference sequence).

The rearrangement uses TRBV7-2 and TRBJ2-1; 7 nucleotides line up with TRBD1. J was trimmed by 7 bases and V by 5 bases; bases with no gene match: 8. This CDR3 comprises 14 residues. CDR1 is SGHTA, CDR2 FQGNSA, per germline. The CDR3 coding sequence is TGTGCCAGCAGCAAAGACAGGGAAGTAAATGAGCAGTTCTTC. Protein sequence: CASSKDREVNEQFF.

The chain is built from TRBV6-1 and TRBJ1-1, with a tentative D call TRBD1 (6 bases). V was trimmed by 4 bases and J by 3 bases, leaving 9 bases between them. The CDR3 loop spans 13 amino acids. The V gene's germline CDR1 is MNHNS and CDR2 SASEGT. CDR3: CASSGQAYTEAFF. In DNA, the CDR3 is TGTGCCAGCAGTGGACAGGCGTACACTGAAGCTTTCTTT.